These 12 T cell receptor beta chains were all obtained from the same sample, sequenced in a study of blood T cell repertoires in COVID-19. Measured with immunoSEQ multiplex PCR; TCRdb has only the in-frame clones, and not every one. The table records 150,000 to 200,000 clones, 80% to 85% of them present only once. Sequencing was carried out using peripheral blood. Receptors originate from a man aged 18 to 30 with active or convalescent COVID-19.

The chain combines TRBV5-6 with TRBJ2-3, with TRBD1 identical over 8 bases. Trimming removed 2 bases from V and 2 bases from J; junction bases left unmatched: 7. Germline CDR1 and CDR2: SGHDT and YYEEEE. The CDR3 loop spans 16 amino acids. The CDR3 bases are TGTGCCAGCAGCTTCATTACAGGGGGGAACACAGATACGCAGTATTTT. Its protein is CASSFITGGNTDTQYF.

The V call is TRBV2, the J call TRBJ2-7, with 8 bases lining up with TRBD2. The CDR3 totals 18 residues. The trim removed 10 bases at V and 5 bases at J, leaving 25 bases unmatched. CDR1 is SNHLY and CDR2 is FYNNEI in the germline V gene. CDR3: CAITGWLAGGRNPDEQYF. The CDR3 DNA sequence: TGTGCCATCACTGGGTGGCTAGCGGGCGGGAGGAACCCTGACGAGCAGTACTTC.

Only one count was recorded for this clone. V gene TRBV7-9 combines with J gene TRBJ1-3, with D maybe TRBD1 (5 bases). In germline, CDR1 is SEHNR, CDR2 FQNEAQ (reference sequence). V was shortened by 1 base and J by 2 bases, with 6 bases between the two germline ends. CDR3 length equals 14 residues. CDR3 region: CASSLGGAGNTIYF. As DNA, the CDR3 is TGTGCCAGCAGCTTAGGGGGGGCTGGAAACACCATATATTTT.

This clone was detected a few times. The chain is built from TRBV6-6 and TRBJ1-4; TRBD1 agrees at 8 bases. The CDR3 contains 14 residues. CDR1 MNHNY and CDR2 SVGAGI come from the germline V gene (reference sequence). Germline trimming cut 6 bases from V and 8 bases from J; bases unmatched to any gene: 8. The CDR3 DNA reads TGTGCCAGCAGCACTGGACAGGGCGGCGAAAAACTGTTTTTT. Encoded protein: CASSTGQGGEKLFF.

The chain links TRBV18 to TRBJ1-1; D possibly corresponds to TRBD1 (5 bases). V dropped 0 bases and J dropped 4 bases, with 12 bases sitting between them. This CDR3 has 15 amino acids. Per germline, CDR1 KGHSH and CDR2 LQKENI. The CDR3 spells CASSPPEGLGTEAFF. DNA for the CDR3: TGTGCCAGCTCACCACCGGAGGGGTTAGGCACTGAAGCTTTCTTT. Supplemented by reference TRBV18 and TRBJ1-1, the full variable domain reads NAGVMQNPRHLVRRRGQEARLRCSPMKGHSHVYWYRQLPEEGLKFMVYLQKENIIDESGMPKERFSAEFPKEGPSILRIQQVVRGDSAAYFCASSPPEGLGTEAFFGQGTRLTVV.

The genes are TRBV7-6 and TRBJ1-6, with D perhaps matching TRBD1 (5 bases). The CDR3 runs 14 residues. The V and J ends lost 5 bases and 10 bases respectively, with 15 bases between them. CDR1 is SGHVS and CDR2 is FNYEAQ in the germline V gene. Here the CDR3 reads CASSPREGRSPLHF. CDR3 DNA: TGTGCCAGCAGCCCTCGGGAGGGACGATCACCCCTCCACTTT.

The rearrangement uses TRBV7-2 and TRBJ2-5, with 9 bases fitting TRBD2. V shed 4 bases and J 1 base; nucleotides not matched to a gene: 4. Germline V gene sequence: CDR1 SGHTA, CDR2 FQGNSA. CDR3 size: 15 residues. The CDR3 is CASSSPGLAQETQYF. CDR3 DNA: TGTGCCAGCAGCTCACCGGGACTAGCCCAAGAGACCCAGTACTTC.

This sequence joins TRBV28 and TRBJ2-3, with TRBD2 matching 8 bases. Trimming took 6 bases from V and 3 from J; bases not matched to a gene: 11. Germline V gene data show CDR1 as MDHEN and CDR2 as SYDVKM. The CDR3 extends over 16 amino acids. CDR3 sequence reads: CASSPLRAGATDTQYF. In DNA form, the CDR3 reads TGTGCCAGCAGCCCACTCCGAGCGGGAGCGACAGATACGCAGTATTTT. Complete variable domain (other parts from reference TRBV28 and TRBJ2-3): DVKVTQSSRYLVKRTGEKVFLECVQDMDHENMFWYRQDPGLGLRLIYFSYDVKMKEKGDIPEGYSVSREKKERFSLILESASTNQTSMYLCASSPLRAGATDTQYFGPGTRLTVL.

This sequence joins TRBV6-2 or TRBV6-3 and TRBJ2-7; D might be TRBD1 (5 bases). Germline lookup yields CDR1 MNHEY and CDR2 SVGEGT. This CDR3 has 15 residues. V gave up 0 bases and J gave up 3 bases, with 12 bases separating them. The CDR3 sequence is CASSYSPGSGYEQYF. CDR3 DNA sequence: TGTGCCAGCAGTTACTCCCCAGGGTCCGGCTACGAGCAGTACTTC.

This clone was seen ten or more times. The V gene is TRBV6-5, the J gene TRBJ1-4; TRBD1 matches 10 bases. With V trimmed by 4 bases and J by 8 bases, 10 bases remained unmatched. This CDR3 region has 16 residues. CDR1 and CDR2 (germline): MNHEY, SVGAGI. In DNA form, the CDR3 reads TGTGCCAGCAGTTTACCGGGACAGGGGAAAAGGGAAAAACTGTTTTTT. This encodes CASSLPGQGKREKLFF.

V and J are TRBV5-5 and TRBJ1-6; D gene uncertain. With 4 bases removed from V and 6 bases from J, the gap between germline ends came to 20 bases. This CDR3 comprises 17 residues. Germline CDR1 SGHKS, CDR2 YYEKEE (reference sequence). CDR3 amino acids: CASSRYGSPKINSPLHF. The CDR3 nucleotides read TGTGCCAGCAGCCGGTACGGTAGCCCAAAAATTAATTCACCCCTCCACTTT.

This chain uses TRBV4-3 with TRBJ2-1, with 10 bases aligning to TRBD2. Germline lookup yields CDR1 LGHNA and CDR2 YSLEER. Trimming removed 0 bases from V and 9 bases from J; junction bases left unmatched: 5. The CDR3 is 15 amino acids. CDR3 sequence reads: CASSQDPSGRGEQFF. CDR3 nucleotides: TGCGCCAGCAGCCAAGATCCTAGCGGGAGAGGTGAGCAGTTCTTC.